One sample yielded the 12 T cell receptor beta chains listed below, sequenced in a study of CD8+ T cells in alopecia areata. cDNA reverse transcribed from extracted RNA served as the sequencing template. The assay was immunoSEQ multiplex PCR, and TCRdb's table has in-frame clones only and misses some. Sampling found 1,500 to 2,000 clones, none seen once. Sequencing was performed on lesional skin. These receptors were collected from a C3H/HeJ mouse with alopecia areata. The mouse line has the MHC haplotype H2-k.

Many counts were recorded for this clone. Genes and germline come from the mouse. The DNA ends 4 residues before the CDR3 does, and the rest of the CDR3 is filled in from the germline J gene. The rearrangement links TRBV13-2 to TRBJ1-2, with 7 bases that match TRBD1. V trimming: 0 bases; J trimming: 0 bases; junction bases outside the gene matches: 2. Germline V gene lookup returns CDR1 NNHNN and CDR2 SYGAGS (reference sequence). The CDR3 has 15 amino acids. CDR3: CASGDAGQSNSDYTF. The CDR3 bases that were read are TGTGCCAGCGGTGATGCGGGACAGTCAAACTCC.

This clone has a count of ten or more. Gene and germline names: mouse. The observed sequence ends 4 residues before the CDR3 terminus, with the missing tail filled in from the germline J gene. The genes are TRBV13-1 and TRBJ2-4, with TRBD1 as a possible D gene (6 bases). Germline values: CDR1 NSHNY, CDR2 SYGAGN. V was clipped by 2 bases and J by 3 bases, with 7 bases between them. This CDR3 comprises 13 residues. CDR3 DNA, as far as it was read: TGTGCCAGCAGTGAACAGGGCCAAAAC. Its translation is CASSEQGQN. The entire CDR3 is CASSEQGQNTLYF.

In its sample, this clone was seen many times. Gene names follow the mouse nomenclature. Read coverage stops 4 residues before the CDR3 terminus; the germline J gene supplies the remainder. The V call is TRBV13-1, the J call TRBJ2-3; 9 bases match TRBD2. Trimming took 4 bases from V and 0 from J; bases not matched to a gene: 6. This CDR3 has 16 amino acids. Germline V gene lookup returns CDR1 NSHNY and CDR2 SYGAGN. The DNA read from the CDR3 is TGTGCCAGCAGTCGACATGGGGGGGCCAGTGCAGAA. This sequence encodes CASSRHGGASAE. The entire CDR3 reads CASSRHGGASAETLYF.

This clone was detected many times. Gene names and germline match the mouse. Read data end 4 residues before the CDR3 end; the end is taken from the germline J gene. The V and J genes are TRBV3 and TRBJ1-1; D possibly corresponds to TRBD1 (6 bases). Germline lookup yields CDR1 SNHLY and CDR2 FYNGKV (reference sequence). V was cut by 1 base and J by 4 bases, with 10 bases left in between. The CDR3 length is 14 residues. The CDR3 spells CASSLEGGRTEVFF. The sequenced CDR3 bases are TGTGCCAGCAGCTTAGAGGGGGGGCGCACA.

This clone has more than one count but fewer than ten. One junction end does not reproduce the germline sequence, and a read error may be involved. Here the gene names and germline are mouse. Coverage ceases 4 residues before the CDR3 finishes, and the germline J gene fills in the end. The genes are TRBV17 and TRBJ2-3; the D gene is possibly TRBD2 (5 bases). The germline V gene has CDR1 MNHDT and CDR2 YYDKIL. The CDR3 contains 13 residues. The CDR3 bases that were read are TGTGCCAGCAGTGATGGGGGTGCAGAA. Translated: CASSDGGAE. The whole CDR3 protein is CASSDGGAETLYF.

As for this clone: Any gene name here is a mouse gene name. Read coverage stops 4 residues before the CDR3 terminus; the germline J gene supplies the remainder. The genes are TRBV13-2 and TRBJ2-5; D may be TRBD2 (7 bases). The V end was cut by 2 bases, the J end by 1 base, with 11 bases between. There are 15 residues in the CDR3. CDR1 and CDR2 from the germline V gene are NNHNN and SYGAGS (reference sequence). The sequenced part of the CDR3 DNA is TGTGCCAGCGGTGAAGGGGGGCGGGACCAAGAC. Protein product: CASGEGGRDQD. The whole CDR3 region reads CASGEGGRDQDTQYF.

The table lists this clone with many counts. Genes and germline come from the mouse. The read falls 4 residues short of the CDR3 end, and the missing part is taken from the germline J gene. The chain has TRBV31 and TRBJ1-1; D is perhaps TRBD1 (6 bases). Germline V lookup: CDR1 GKSSPN, CDR2 SITVG. The CDR3 length is 14 residues. The covered CDR3 bases are TGTGCCTGGAGGGCACTGGGGGGGCGCGGA. It yields the protein CAWRALGGRG. The complete CDR3 reads CAWRALGGRGEVFF.

This clone was picked up a small number of times. The genes are named according to mouse. The read falls 4 residues short of the CDR3 end, and the missing part is taken from the germline J gene. The chain couples TRBV17 to TRBJ1-2, with TRBD1 matching over 10 bases. The CDR3 has 14 amino acids. The germline V gene has CDR1 MNHDT and CDR2 YYDKIL. The CDR3 DNA, read in part, is TGTGCTAGCAGTAGAGGGACAGGGGGGGGC. The encoded protein is CASSRGTGGG. The entire CDR3 sequence reads CASSRGTGGGDYTF.

This clone was detected ten times or more. Gene names and germline refer to mouse. The observed sequence ends 4 residues before the CDR3 terminus, with the missing tail filled in from the germline J gene. The chain couples TRBV13-3 to TRBJ2-1, with TRBD1 identical over 8 bases. Germline V gene sequence: CDR1 NNHDY, CDR2 SYVADS. Unmatched junction bases numbered 0, after V lost 0 bases and J lost 4 bases. The CDR3 has 14 residues. The part of the CDR3 DNA that was read is TGTGCCAGCAGTGATGACAGGGGGTATGCT. It codes for CASSDDRGYA. In full, the CDR3 is CASSDDRGYAEQFF.

By share, this clone ranks as medium-sized. Gene labels here are mouse ones. Read coverage stops 4 residues before the CDR3 terminus; the germline J gene supplies the remainder. The chain is built from TRBV31 and TRBJ1-2; 10 nucleotides align to TRBD1. Looked up from germline, CDR1 is GKSSPN and CDR2 is SITVG. The CDR3 sequence is 16 residues long. V trimming: 0 bases; J trimming: 0 bases; junction bases outside the gene matches: 4. CDR3: CAWSLLDRGANSDYTF. CDR3 DNA (partial): TGTGCCTGGAGTCTACTGGACAGGGGGGCAAACTCC.

By sample fraction, this clone is medium-sized. Genes and germline come from the mouse. The read is 4 residues too short to cover the CDR3 end, so that end is filled in from the germline J gene. V gene TRBV1 combines with J gene TRBJ1-2; D might be TRBD1 (5 bases). The CDR3 spans 15 residues. The V and J ends lost 0 bases and 0 bases respectively, with 8 bases between them. Germline CDR1 and CDR2: NSQYPW and LRSPGD (reference sequence). The CDR3 DNA, read in part, is TGCACCTGCAGTGCAGATGGGGGGGCAAACTCC. It specifies CTCSADGGANS. The full-length CDR3 reads as CTCSADGGANSDYTF.

Ten or more counts support this clone. Germline and genes: mouse. The observed sequence ends 4 residues before the CDR3 terminus, with the missing tail filled in from the germline J gene. The chain employs TRBV13-2 and TRBJ1-1; D gene ambiguous. The CDR3 totals 13 residues. V lost 0 bases to trimming and J lost 1 base, with 4 bases between them. Germline V lookup: CDR1 NNHNN, CDR2 SYGAGS (reference sequence). CDR3 region: CASGDARNTEVFF. CDR3 DNA, as far as it was read: TGTGCCAGCGGTGATGCAAGGAACACA.